Presented here are 29 T cell receptor beta chains from one specimen sequenced in a study of neurological immune-mediated disorders. One entry per CDR3 protein, called by TCRdb with MiXCR from the 5' RACE reads. In the table there are roughly 41,000 distinct CDR3 sequences, 11% of which are singletons. Sample time point: technical triplicate 1. The sequenced sample was PBMCs. The source is a man aged 55 to 70 with HTLV-1-associated myelopathy (HAM/TSP).

A note on this clonotype: A read error is possible here, since a much larger clone lies one base away. The V and J genes are TRBV3-1 and TRBJ2-2; the match to TRBD1 covers 9 bases. The CDR3 contains 15 residues. From germline, CDR1 is LGHDT and CDR2 YNNKEL (reference sequence). The CDR3 DNA reads as TGTGCCAGCAGCCAGACAGGGGGGAACACCAGGGAGCTGTTTTTT. Translated: CASSQTGGNTRELFF.

Comments on this clonotype: With a much larger clone just one base away, this may be a read error. The chain links TRBV3-1 to TRBJ2-7; D ambiguous. Trimming removed 1 base from V and 3 bases from J, with 16 bases in between. CDR1 and CDR2 (germline): LGHDT, YNNKEL (reference sequence). The CDR3 covers 16 residues. In DNA form, the CDR3 reads TGTGCCAGCAGCCAAGCTCCCAGAGGAGCGTTCTACGAGCAGTACTTC. Translated, it gives CASSQAPRGAFYEQYF.

The rearrangement joins TRBV25-1 to TRBJ2-5, with 8 bases lining up with TRBD1. With 5 bases clipped from V and 4 bases from J, the junction kept 3 bases outside the gene matches. From germline, CDR1 is MGHDK and CDR2 SYGVNS. This CDR3 is 13 amino acids long. The CDR3 DNA sequence: TGTGCCAGCAGTTGGACAGGGAGAGAGACCCAGTACTTC. Translation: CASSWTGRETQYF.

This clonotype was seen repeatedly, ten times or more. The CDR3 DNA reads as TGTGCCAGCTACAGCGGTGAGCCCTACGAGCAGTACTTC. It specifies CASYSGEPYEQYF. The V call is TRBV2, the J call TRBJ2-7; possible D gene TRBD2, 5 bases. V lost 8 bases to trimming and J lost 2 bases, with 13 bases between them. This CDR3 is built from 13 residues. The germline V gene has CDR1 SNHLY and CDR2 FYNNEI.

The table lists this clonotype with a few counts. A single base separates this from a much larger clone, so it may be a read error. The chain uses TRBV20-1 and TRBJ2-2, with unresolved D. Per germline, CDR1 DFQATT and CDR2 SNEGSKA (reference sequence). There are 14 residues in the CDR3. CDR3 region: CGARRQVSTGELFF. CDR3 DNA: TGCGGTGCTAGACGGCAAGTGAGCACCGGGGAGCTGTTTTTT.

In this sample, this clonotype turned up many times. CDR3 nucleotide sequence: TGTGCCAGCAGCCCTCGGACTAGCGGGACAACGAATGAGCAGTTCTTC. This translates into CASSPRTSGTTNEQFF. The chain couples TRBV11-2 to TRBJ2-1, with TRBD2 identical over 12 bases. V lost 5 bases, J lost 7 bases, and 9 bases stayed unmatched. This CDR3 has 16 amino acids. The germline V gene has CDR1 SGHAT and CDR2 FQNNGV. The full variable domain, completed using reference TRBV11-2 and TRBJ2-1, is EAGVAQSPRYKIIEKRQSVAFWCNPISGHATLYWYQQILGQGPKLLIQFQNNGVVDDSQLPKDRFSAERLKGVDSTLKIQPAKLEDSAVYLCASSPRTSGTTNEQFFGPGTRLTVL.

This clonotype was recorded many times. The chain combines TRBV3-1 with TRBJ2-2, with D perhaps matching TRBD1 (6 bases). The CDR3 covers 14 residues. V was cut by 1 base and J by 5 bases, with 8 bases left in between. Germline values: CDR1 LGHDT, CDR2 YNNKEL (reference sequence). The CDR3 bases are TGTGCCAGCAGCCAAGGTACAGGGACCGGGGAGCTGTTTTTT. Its protein is CASSQGTGTGELFF.

This clonotype was counted at least ten times. This rearrangement joins TRBV29-1 to TRBJ2-6; D is ambiguous. Germline lookup yields CDR1 SQVTM and CDR2 ANQGSEA. Trimming removed 3 bases from V and 2 bases from J, with 5 bases in between. CDR3 length: 13 amino acids. The CDR3 coding sequence is TGCAGCGTTGAGGTAACTGGGGCCAACGTCCTGACTTTC. Protein product: CSVEVTGANVLTF.

This clonotype was seen repeatedly, ten times or more. The CDR3 loop is CASMRQGATQETQYF. In DNA form, the CDR3 reads TGTGCCAGCATGCGACAGGGGGCCACACAAGAGACCCAGTACTTC. The chain couples TRBV7-8 to TRBJ2-5; TRBD1 matches 10 bases. Germline loops: CDR1 SGHVS, CDR2 FQNEAQ. The CDR3 totals 15 residues. The V and J ends lost 7 bases and 2 bases, in that order; junction bases with no gene match: 7.

Ten or more counts support this clonotype. The chain employs TRBV4-1 and TRBJ1-5; D remains unclear. V gave up 0 bases and J gave up 3 bases, with 6 bases separating them. CDR3 length: 14 amino acids. The germline V gene has CDR1 MGHRA and CDR2 YSYEKL. CDR3 in DNA: TGCGCCAGCAGCCAAGATAGCATCAATCAGCCCCAGCATTTT. It yields the protein CASSQDSINQPQHF.

This clonotype was seen many times. The rearrangement uses TRBV5-1 and TRBJ2-7; 8 nucleotides line up with TRBD2. Germline assignment: CDR1 SGHRS and CDR2 YFSETQ. The CDR3 covers 14 residues. V shed 4 bases and J 4 bases; nucleotides not matched to a gene: 7. The CDR3 coding sequence is TGCGCCAGCAGCGTGGGCCCTAGCGGGTACGAGCAGTACTTC. This codes for CASSVGPSGYEQYF. Filled out from reference TRBV5-1 and TRBJ2-7, the complete variable domain reads KAGVTQTPRYLIKTRGQQVTLSCSPISGHRSVSWYQQTPGQGLQFLFEYFSETQRNKGNFPGRFSGRQFSNSRSEMNVSTLELGDSALYLCASSVGPSGYEQYFGPGTRLTVT.

This clonotype was counted ten times or more. The chain recombines TRBV20-1 with TRBJ2-1; D remains unclear. Germline loops: CDR1 DFQATT, CDR2 SNEGSKA (reference sequence). V shed 5 bases and J shed 0 bases, with 2 bases lying between them. CDR3 size: 11 residues. The CDR3 protein is CSAPSYNEQFF. CDR3 DNA: TGCAGTGCTCCCTCCTACAATGAGCAGTTCTTC.

This clonotype was observed many times. The chain is built from TRBV28 and TRBJ1-5; 11 bases line up with TRBD1. This CDR3 spans 19 amino acids. CDR1 MDHEN and CDR2 SYDVKM come from the germline V gene. With V trimmed by 1 base and J by 1 base, 9 bases remained unmatched. DNA for the CDR3: TGTGCCAGCAGTTTATTTGGGACAGGGGGTGGTAGAAGCAATCAGCCCCAGCATTTT. Translated, it gives CASSLFGTGGGRSNQPQHF. The full variable domain, in which reference TRBV28 and TRBJ1-5 provide the parts outside the CDR3, is DVKVTQSSRYLVKRTGEKVFLECVQDMDHENMFWYRQDPGLGLRLIYFSYDVKMKEKGDIPEGYSVSREKKERFSLILESASTNQTSMYLCASSLFGTGGGRSNQPQHFGDGTRLSIL.

This clonotype appeared many times. This chain links TRBV9 with TRBJ2-3; D not certain. Germline V gives CDR1 SGDLS, CDR2 YYNGEE. The V end lost 0 bases, the J end lost 6 bases, and 14 bases lay between the germline ends. This CDR3 contains 15 residues. CDR3 DNA sequence: TGTGCCAGCAGCGTAGCTATCGTTCAAGGGGATACGCAGTATTTT. Residues: CASSVAIVQGDTQYF.

Ten or more counts support this clonotype. This rearrangement joins TRBV6-5 to TRBJ1-6, with D maybe TRBD1 (6 bases). The V and J ends lost 8 bases and 8 bases respectively, with 13 bases between them. CDR3 length: 13 amino acids. Germline lookup yields CDR1 MNHEY and CDR2 SVGAGI. The CDR3 sequence is CASSQGSDSPLHF. CDR3 DNA sequence: TGTGCCAGCTCCCAGGGGTCGGATTCACCCCTCCACTTT.

The chain links TRBV20-1 to TRBJ2-7; D ambiguous. Per germline, CDR1 DFQATT and CDR2 SNEGSKA (reference sequence). Between the trimmed V and J ends, which lost 3 bases and 7 bases, there was a span of 10 bases. This CDR3 spans 11 amino acids. The CDR3 DNA sequence: TGCAGTGCTAGGTTGACTCCGGAGCAGTACTTC. The encoded protein is CSARLTPEQYF.

There are many counts of this clonotype. The CDR3 loop is CATSGKTGTSYEQYF. The CDR3 DNA reads TGTGCCACCAGTGGGAAGACAGGGACCTCCTACGAGCAGTACTTC. The chain employs TRBV24-1 and TRBJ2-7; 7 nucleotides agree with TRBD1. The CDR3 is 15 residues long. The germline V gene has CDR1 KGHDR and CDR2 SFDVKD. V shed 5 bases and J 0 bases; nucleotides not matched to a gene: 6.

This clonotype was detected many times. The CDR3 bases are TGTGCCAGCAGCTTCGCCCTCATGAACACTGAAGCTTTCTTT. This encodes CASSFALMNTEAFF. This rearrangement joins TRBV5-6 to TRBJ1-1, with D uncertain. Germline V gene lookup returns CDR1 SGHDT and CDR2 YYEEEE. There are 14 residues in the CDR3. The germline V and J ends were trimmed by 2 bases and 0 bases, with 8 bases remaining between them.

This clonotype was counted at least ten times. The V call is TRBV5-1, the J call TRBJ2-3; unclear D gene. The CDR3 consists of 16 residues. CDR1 SGHRS and CDR2 YFSETQ come from the germline V gene. Trimming cost V 3 bases and J 0 bases, with 14 bases left between them. The CDR3 bases are TGCGCCAGCAGCTATCTTGGCGTCCGGAGCACAGATACGCAGTATTTT. Amino acid sequence: CASSYLGVRSTDTQYF.

As concerns this clonotype: One junction end does not reproduce the germline sequence, and a read error may be involved. The chain links TRBV2 to TRBJ2-5; TRBD2 is a possible D gene (6 bases). The CDR3 totals 13 residues. The germline CDR1 and CDR2 sequences are SNHLY and FYNNEI. CDR3 DNA sequence: TGTGCCAGCAGTGAAAGGAGGGTCGAGACCCTGTACTTC. It yields the protein CASSERRVETLYF.

V is TRBV12-3 or TRBV12-4 and J is TRBJ2-1, with TRBD1 as a possible D gene (5 bases). CDR3 length: 15 residues. Trimming removed 6 bases at V and 0 bases at J, with 12 bases between. CDR3 in amino acids: CASSPQGSSYNEQFF. CDR3 coding DNA: TGTGCCAGCAGCCCTCAGGGCAGCTCCTACAATGAGCAGTTCTTC.

This clonotype was detected many times. The rearrangement links TRBV7-2 to TRBJ2-5, with 12 bases identical to TRBD2. The CDR3 runs to 14 residues. V was clipped by 5 bases and J by 9 bases; unmatched bases: 7. The germline gives CDR1 SGHTA, CDR2 FQGNSA. The CDR3 DNA is TGTGCCAGCAGCCGACTAGCGGGAGCCGATCCCCAGTACTTC. The encoded protein is CASSRLAGADPQYF.

The chain couples TRBV19 to TRBJ1-5, with D unresolved. The CDR3 extends over 12 amino acids. CDR1 and CDR2 (germline): LNHDA, SQIVND (reference sequence). V was shortened by 8 bases and J by 3 bases, with 8 bases between the two germline ends. Here the CDR3 DNA reads TGTGCCAGTGGACTATTCAATCAGCCCCAGCATTTT. Translated, it gives CASGLFNQPQHF.

This clonotype was detected many times. The chain has TRBV24-1 and TRBJ2-3; D remains unclear. The CDR3 runs 17 residues. V gave up 5 bases and J gave up 0 bases, with 17 bases separating them. The V gene's germline CDR1 is KGHDR and CDR2 SFDVKD. For the CDR3, the DNA is TGTGCCACCAGTGCCAAGAGGATTTCGTCCAGCACAGATACGCAGTATTTT. Protein sequence: CATSAKRISSSTDTQYF.

This clonotype was seen many times. At one end, the junction sequence differs from germline, possibly due to a read error. The chain has TRBV5-1 and TRBJ1-1; 9 bases line up with TRBD1. The germline CDR1 and CDR2 sequences are SGHRS and YFSETQ. This CDR3 comprises 14 residues. This chain's CDR3 is CASRWGQGNTEAFF. The CDR3 region has the DNA TGCGCAAGCAGGTGGGGACAGGGGAACACTGAAGCTTTCTTT.

The table lists this clonotype with many counts. The chain employs TRBV30 and TRBJ1-1; D might be TRBD1 (6 bases). Germline V gives CDR1 GTSNPN, CDR2 SVGIG (reference sequence). The CDR3 has 11 residues. V lost 5 bases, J lost 3 bases, and 7 bases lay in between. The CDR3 spells CAWGQYTEAFF. As DNA, the CDR3 is TGTGCCTGGGGACAGTACACTGAAGCTTTCTTT.

This clonotype was counted ten times or more. The chain links TRBV5-5 to TRBJ2-3, with D tentatively TRBD1 (5 bases). Germline-derived CDR1 and CDR2 are SGHKS and YYEKEE (reference sequence). The CDR3 is 15 residues long. The germline V and J ends were trimmed by 2 bases and 2 bases, with 12 bases remaining between them. The CDR3 nucleotides are TGTGCCAGCAGCTTTAAGCAGGGAAACACAGATACGCAGTATTTT. This encodes CASSFKQGNTDTQYF.

This clonotype was recorded many times. The chain recombines TRBV20-1 with TRBJ2-3; D unresolved. V was shortened by 3 bases and J by 5 bases, with 6 bases between the two germline ends. Germline lookup yields CDR1 DFQATT and CDR2 SNEGSKA (reference sequence). This CDR3 is built from 11 residues. The CDR3 bases are TGCAGTGCTAGTTCGGGAGATACGCAGTATTTT. It specifies CSASSGDTQYF.

This clonotype was seen at least ten times. The chain recombines TRBV3-1 with TRBJ1-2, with 7 bases fitting TRBD1. Per the germline V gene, CDR1 is LGHDT and CDR2 is YNNKEL (reference sequence). Trimming removed 4 bases from V and 1 base from J; junction bases left unmatched: 9. The CDR3 sequence is 16 residues long. CDR3 protein: CASSLKAGGVNYGYTF. The CDR3 DNA follows: TGTGCCAGCAGCCTAAAGGCAGGGGGGGTTAACTATGGCTACACCTTC.